This TCR beta chain stems from a study of T cells in localized non-small cell lung cancer. General observations from the study: Adjacent lung exhibited a median of about 57 among the 100 most abundant tumor clones. Among the tissues sampled, uninvolved adjacent lung had the highest T cell clonality, above tumor. A denser population of T cells in blood accompanied longer overall survival. Since sequencing was restricted to only one region of the tumor, intratumor heterogeneity remains a possibility.

CDR1 is MNHNY, CDR2 SVGAGI, per germline (reference sequence). CDR3 length equals 14 residues. V lost 6 bases, J lost 3 bases, and 12 bases lay in between. Libraries were prepared by immunoSEQ multiplex PCR; TCRdb keeps only in-frame clonotypes and omits some of them. Found here are around 34,000 clones, 93% of them singletons; the top ten hold approximately 7.9%. Concerning this clone: Its target is unknown. The same CDR3 also results from other DNA sequences found in this sample.

Material: peripheral blood, obtained before any cancer treatment. The chain recombines TRBV6-6 with TRBJ1-5; tentatively, D is TRBD1 (5 bases). This sequence originates from a female donor at least 60 years old with stage I lung adenocarcinoma. The CDR3 region is CASRGRQSNQPQHF. Here the CDR3 DNA reads TGTGCCAGCAGGGGCCGACAGTCCAATCAGCCCCAGCATTTT.